This TCR beta chain is from a study of patients and donors after allogeneic stem cell transplantation. A single record per CDR3 protein comes from TCRdb applying MiXCR to the RT-PCR reads. This sample yields fewer than 250,000 distinct CDR3 sequences, of which 13% to 15% are seen a single time; 11% belongs to the top ten. J was trimmed by 3 bases and V by 0 bases; bases with no gene match: 6. Per the germline V gene, CDR1 is SGHRS and CDR2 is YFSETQ. The CDR3 runs 16 residues. Sequencing input: blood, either unsorted or a sorted T cell fraction (not recorded which). The J gene is TRBJ2-3, the V gene TRBV5-1, with 8 bases identical to TRBD1. This receptor was identified in a human donor who was either an allogeneic HSCT recipient or a stem cell or donor lymphocyte infusion donor (not recorded which). It is not recorded whose cells these are; they may come from a transplant donor. The CDR3 here is CASSLGPTGVTDTQYF. CDR3 DNA sequence: TGCGCCAGCAGCTTGGGGCCGACAGGGGTAACAGATACGCAGTATTTT. Drawing the rest from reference TRBV5-1 and TRBJ2-3, the complete variable domain is KAGVTQTPRYLIKTRGQQVTLSCSPISGHRSVSWYQQTPGQGLQFLFEYFSETQRNKGNFPGRFSGRQFSNSRSEMNVSTLELGDSALYLCASSLGPTGVTDTQYFGPGTRLTVL.